The clone carrying this T cell receptor beta chain was picked up a small number of times. This sample was included in a study of long-term antiretroviral therapy in people with HIV. The run of the v3.0 immunoSEQ assay was at survey level. Sequencing was performed with immunoSEQ multiplex PCR; in TCRdb, only in-frame clones are kept and a portion is missing. The sample lists 9,000 to 15,000 clones, 70% to 80% occurring once. The germline CDR1 and CDR2 sequences are SGHNT and YENEEA. Trimming removed 2 bases from V and 2 bases from J, with 4 bases in between. This CDR3 comprises 13 residues. Cryopreserved PBMC, at roughly 0.95-11 million per sample, were present before DNA extraction.

This sequence joins TRBV11-3 and TRBJ2-1; D is undetermined. The material sequenced was unsorted PBMCs, taken 3 to 3.2 years before starting antiretroviral therapy. The receptor was derived from a man aged 40-49 years with HIV. Here the CDR3 reads CASSLPPYNEQFF. In DNA, the CDR3 is TGTGCCAGCAGCTTACCGCCCTACAATGAGCAGTTCTTC.